Listed here are 8 T cell receptor beta chains from one sample, sequenced in a study of T-cell memory formation after mild COVID-19. Using its own MiXCR run on the 5' RACE reads, TCRdb lists one record per CDR3 protein. Altogether 560,000 or so distinct CDR3 sequences are present, 15% to 20% being singletons, with the ten largest covering 8.1%. The material sequenced was PBMCs or a T cell subset sorted from them (not recorded which). The receptors come from an adult woman who had mild COVID-19 (a few samples of this study predate the infection). Cell type and time point are not known.

This clonotype was counted between two and nine times. The chain links TRBV7-3 to TRBJ2-7; TRBD2 might be the D (6 bases). There are 15 residues in the CDR3. The V gene lost 0 bases and the J gene lost 3 bases, with 12 bases spanning the gap. Germline loops: CDR1 SGHTA, CDR2 FQGTGA. This chain's CDR3 is CASSLTPSAVYEQYF. CDR3 sequence (DNA): TGTGCCAGCAGCTTAACGCCTAGCGCAGTCTACGAGCAGTACTTC.

Only a few counts were recorded for this clonotype. J is TRBJ1-6 and V is TRBV20-1; D gene uncertain. Germline V gene lookup returns CDR1 DFQATT and CDR2 SNEGSKA (reference sequence). V dropped 6 bases and J dropped 10 bases, with 16 bases sitting between them. This CDR3 region has 13 residues. CDR3 DNA sequence: TGCAGTGCCGGGCCCACGGGATGGTCACCCCTCCACTTT. Amino acids: CSAGPTGWSPLHF.

The V call is TRBV20-1, the J call TRBJ1-2, with D possibly matching TRBD1 (6 bases). V lost 2 bases and J 8 bases, leaving 12 bases between the germline ends. The CDR3 extends over 12 amino acids. Germline V CDR1 and CDR2: DFQATT, SNEGSKA (reference sequence). The CDR3: CSARTLGGGYTF. CDR3 in DNA: TGCAGTGCTAGAACTCTGGGGGGCGGCTACACCTTC.

This clonotype has more than one count but fewer than ten. V usage is TRBV2 and J usage is TRBJ2-5; possible D gene TRBD2, 6 bases. Trimming cost V 6 bases and J 5 bases, with 13 bases left between them. CDR1 and CDR2 from the germline V gene are SNHLY and FYNNEI. This CDR3 region has 13 residues. The DNA for the CDR3 is TGTGCCAGCAGGCGGGATATTAGGGAGACCCAGTACTTC. This codes for CASRRDIRETQYF.

This clonotype was found a few times. The rearrangement links TRBV7-3 to TRBJ2-7; 7 nucleotides line up with TRBD1. Trimming removed 1 base from V and 1 base from J; junction bases left unmatched: 7. The CDR3 sequence is 16 residues long. From germline, CDR1 is SGHTA and CDR2 FQGTGA. CDR3: CASSLRGGAASYEQYF. In DNA form, the CDR3 reads TGTGCCAGCAGCTTAAGAGGGGGCGCGGCGTCCTACGAGCAGTACTTC.

The V gene is TRBV29-1, the J gene TRBJ2-5, with D possibly matching TRBD2 (6 bases). CDR1 is SQVTM and CDR2 is ANQGSEA in the germline V gene. The V end lost 6 bases, the J end lost 2 bases, and 13 bases lay between the germline ends. The CDR3 is 13 amino acids. The CDR3 region is CSVERDSQETQYF. CDR3 coding DNA: TGCAGCGTGGAAAGGGACTCGCAAGAGACCCAGTACTTC.

This clonotype has just a few counts. DNA for the CDR3: TGTGCCAGCAGTTACAGAGGGGTCGGGGGGGCCAACGTCCTGACTTTC. Protein sequence: CASSYRGVGGANVLTF. The chain recombines TRBV6-5 with TRBJ2-6, with D perhaps matching TRBD1 or TRBD2 (5 bases each). This CDR3 contains 16 residues. Germline V gene sequence: CDR1 MNHEY, CDR2 SVGAGI. Between the trimmed V and J ends, which lost 2 bases and 4 bases, there was a span of 12 bases.

This clonotype was detected only a few times. V usage is TRBV20-1 and J usage is TRBJ1-5; 7 positions agree with TRBD1. The CDR3 has 14 residues. The V segment lost 6 bases and the J segment 5 bases; nucleotides outside the gene matches: 10. Germline CDR1 is DFQATT and CDR2 is SNEGSKA (reference sequence). CDR3 DNA: TGCAGTGCAGAAGAGTCAGGGGGGGATCAGCCCCAGCATTTT. It is translated as CSAEESGGDQPQHF.